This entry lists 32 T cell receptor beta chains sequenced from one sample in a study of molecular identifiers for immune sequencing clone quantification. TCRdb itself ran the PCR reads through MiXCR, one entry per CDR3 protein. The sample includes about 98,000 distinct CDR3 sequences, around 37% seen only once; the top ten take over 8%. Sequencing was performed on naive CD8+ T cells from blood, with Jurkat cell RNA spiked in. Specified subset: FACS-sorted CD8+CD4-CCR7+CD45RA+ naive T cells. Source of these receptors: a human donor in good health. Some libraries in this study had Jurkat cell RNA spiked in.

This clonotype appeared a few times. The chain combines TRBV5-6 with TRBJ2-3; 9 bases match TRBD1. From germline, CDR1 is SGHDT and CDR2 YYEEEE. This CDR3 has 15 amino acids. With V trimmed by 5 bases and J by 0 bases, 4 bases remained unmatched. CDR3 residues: CASRTGTGSTDTQYF. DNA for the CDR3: TGTGCCAGCAGAACCGGGACAGGGAGCACAGATACGCAGTATTTT.

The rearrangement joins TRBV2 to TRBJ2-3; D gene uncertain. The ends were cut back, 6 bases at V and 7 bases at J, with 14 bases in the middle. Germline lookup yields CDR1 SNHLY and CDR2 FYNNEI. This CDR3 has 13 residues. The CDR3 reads CASRTSVTNTQYF. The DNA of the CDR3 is TGTGCCAGCAGAACGAGCGTGACAAATACGCAGTATTTT.

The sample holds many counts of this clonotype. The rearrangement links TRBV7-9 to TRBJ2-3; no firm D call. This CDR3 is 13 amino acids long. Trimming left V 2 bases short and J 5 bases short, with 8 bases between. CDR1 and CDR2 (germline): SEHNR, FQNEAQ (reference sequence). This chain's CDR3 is CASSLLLGDTQYF. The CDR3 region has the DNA TGTGCCAGCAGCTTACTCCTAGGAGATACGCAGTATTTT.

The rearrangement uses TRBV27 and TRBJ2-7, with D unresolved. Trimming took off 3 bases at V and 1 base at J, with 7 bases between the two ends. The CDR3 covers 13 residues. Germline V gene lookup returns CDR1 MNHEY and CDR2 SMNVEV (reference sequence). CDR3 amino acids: CASSFFGSYEQYF. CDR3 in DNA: TGTGCCAGCAGTTTTTTCGGGTCCTACGAGCAGTACTTC.

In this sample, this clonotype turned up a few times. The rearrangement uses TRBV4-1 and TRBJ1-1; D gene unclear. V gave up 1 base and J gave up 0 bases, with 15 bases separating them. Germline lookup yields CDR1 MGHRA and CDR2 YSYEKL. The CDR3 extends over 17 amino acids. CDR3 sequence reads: CASSQGYHPTVNTEAFF. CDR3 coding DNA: TGCGCCAGCAGCCAAGGCTACCACCCTACCGTGAACACTGAAGCTTTCTTT.

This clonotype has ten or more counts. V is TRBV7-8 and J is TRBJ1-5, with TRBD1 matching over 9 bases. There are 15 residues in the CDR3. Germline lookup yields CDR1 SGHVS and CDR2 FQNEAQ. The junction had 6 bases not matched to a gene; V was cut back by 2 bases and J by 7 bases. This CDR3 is CASSLRGTGRQPQHF. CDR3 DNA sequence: TGTGCCAGCAGCTTAAGGGGGACAGGGCGGCAGCCCCAGCATTTT.

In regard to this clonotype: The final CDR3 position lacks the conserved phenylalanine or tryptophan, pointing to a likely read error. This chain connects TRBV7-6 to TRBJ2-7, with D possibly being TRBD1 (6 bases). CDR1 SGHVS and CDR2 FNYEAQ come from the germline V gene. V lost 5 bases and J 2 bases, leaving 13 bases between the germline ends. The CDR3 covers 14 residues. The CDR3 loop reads CASSTDSTAYEQYI. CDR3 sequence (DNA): TGTGCCAGCAGCACGGACAGTACCGCCTACGAGCAGTACATC.

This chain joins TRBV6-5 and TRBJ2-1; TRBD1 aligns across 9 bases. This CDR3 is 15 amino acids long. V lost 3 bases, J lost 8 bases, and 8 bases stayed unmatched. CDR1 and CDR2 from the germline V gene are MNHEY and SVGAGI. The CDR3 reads CASSYRGTGIDEQFF. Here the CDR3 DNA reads TGTGCCAGCAGTTATAGAGGGACAGGGATCGATGAGCAGTTCTTC.

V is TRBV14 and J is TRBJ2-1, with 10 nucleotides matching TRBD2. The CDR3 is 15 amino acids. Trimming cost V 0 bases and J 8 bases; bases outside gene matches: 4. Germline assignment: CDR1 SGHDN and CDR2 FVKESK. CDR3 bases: TGTGCCAGCAGCCAAGACCCTAGCGGGAGAGATGAGCAGTTCTTC. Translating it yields CASSQDPSGRDEQFF.

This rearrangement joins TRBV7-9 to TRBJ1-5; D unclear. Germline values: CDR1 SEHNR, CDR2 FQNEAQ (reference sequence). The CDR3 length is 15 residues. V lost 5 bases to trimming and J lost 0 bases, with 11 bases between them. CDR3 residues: CASSGEDYSNQPQHF. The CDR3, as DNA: TGTGCCAGCAGCGGAGAAGATTATAGCAATCAGCCCCAGCATTTT.

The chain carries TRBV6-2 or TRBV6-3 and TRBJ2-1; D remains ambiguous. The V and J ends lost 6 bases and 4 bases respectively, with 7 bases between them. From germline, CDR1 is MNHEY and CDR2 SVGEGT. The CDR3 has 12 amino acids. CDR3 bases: TGTGCCAGCAGCACCGATTACAATGAGCAGTTCTTC. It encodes CASSTDYNEQFF.

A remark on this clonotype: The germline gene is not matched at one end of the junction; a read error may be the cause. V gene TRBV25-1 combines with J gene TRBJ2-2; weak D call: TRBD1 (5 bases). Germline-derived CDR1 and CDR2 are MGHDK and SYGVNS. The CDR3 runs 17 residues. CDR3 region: CAISESKGMANTGELFF. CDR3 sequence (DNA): TGTGCCATCAGTGAATCTAAGGGGATGGCGAACACCGGGGAGCTGTTTTTT.

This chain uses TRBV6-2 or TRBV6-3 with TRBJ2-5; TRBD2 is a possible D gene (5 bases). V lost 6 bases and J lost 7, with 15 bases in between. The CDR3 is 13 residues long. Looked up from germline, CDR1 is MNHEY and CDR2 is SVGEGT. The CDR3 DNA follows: TGTGCCAGCAGCCTGGACTTCCACGGGACCCAGTACTTC. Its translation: CASSLDFHGTQYF.

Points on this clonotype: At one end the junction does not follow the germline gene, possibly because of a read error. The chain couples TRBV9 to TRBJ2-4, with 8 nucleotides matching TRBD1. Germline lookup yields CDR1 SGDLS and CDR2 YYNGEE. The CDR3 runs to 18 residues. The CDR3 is CASSDPRTQGAAKSIQYF. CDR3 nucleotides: TGTGCCAGCAGCGACCCCAGGACGCAGGGGGCGGCCAAAAGCATTCAGTACTTC.

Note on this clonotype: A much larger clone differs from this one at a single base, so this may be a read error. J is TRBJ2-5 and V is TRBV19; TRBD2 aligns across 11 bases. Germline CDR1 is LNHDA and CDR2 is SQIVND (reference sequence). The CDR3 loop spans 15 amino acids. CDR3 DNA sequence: TGTGCCGGTAGTATAGAACTAGCGGGAGAAGAGACCCAGTACTTC. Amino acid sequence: CAGSIELAGEETQYF.

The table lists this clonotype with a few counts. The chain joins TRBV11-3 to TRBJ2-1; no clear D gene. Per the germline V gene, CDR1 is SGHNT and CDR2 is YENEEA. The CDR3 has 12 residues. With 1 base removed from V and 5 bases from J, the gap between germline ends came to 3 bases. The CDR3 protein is CASSLANNEQFF. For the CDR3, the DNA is TGTGCCAGCAGCTTAGCGAACAATGAGCAGTTCTTC.

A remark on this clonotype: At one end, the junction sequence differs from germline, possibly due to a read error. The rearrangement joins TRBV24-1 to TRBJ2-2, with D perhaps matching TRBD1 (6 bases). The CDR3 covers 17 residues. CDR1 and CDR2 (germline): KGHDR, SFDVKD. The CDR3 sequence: CATSDLWQGIGTGELIF. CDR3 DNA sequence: TGTGCCACCAGTGATTTGTGGCAGGGGATAGGCACCGGGGAGCTGATTTTT.

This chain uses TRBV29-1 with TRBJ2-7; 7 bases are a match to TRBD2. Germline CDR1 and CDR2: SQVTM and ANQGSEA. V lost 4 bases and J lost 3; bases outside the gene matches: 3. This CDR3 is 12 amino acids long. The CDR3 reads CSVAAGDYEQYF. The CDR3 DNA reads TGCAGCGTTGCGGCGGGAGACTACGAGCAGTACTTC.

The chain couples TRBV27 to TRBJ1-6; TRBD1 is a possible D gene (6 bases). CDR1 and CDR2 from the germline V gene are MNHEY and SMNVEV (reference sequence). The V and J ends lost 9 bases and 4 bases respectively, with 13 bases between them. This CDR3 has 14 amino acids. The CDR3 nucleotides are TGTGCCAGTCAAGAAAGGGGGTATAATTCACCCCTCCACTTT. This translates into CASQERGYNSPLHF.

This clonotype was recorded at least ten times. CDR3: CASSHIGRGQFF. CDR3 DNA sequence: TGTGCCAGCAGTCATATTGGCAGGGGGCAGTTCTTC. The V and J genes are TRBV12-3 or TRBV12-4 and TRBJ2-1; D may be TRBD1 (6 bases). The CDR3 consists of 12 residues. V lost 5 bases to trimming and J lost 12 bases, with 14 bases between them.

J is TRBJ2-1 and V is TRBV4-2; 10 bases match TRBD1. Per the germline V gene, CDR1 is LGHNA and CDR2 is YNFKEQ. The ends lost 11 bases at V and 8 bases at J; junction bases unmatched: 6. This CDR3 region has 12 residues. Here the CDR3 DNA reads TGTGCCGCGGGACAGGGGATCCATGAGCAGTTCTTC. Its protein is CAAGQGIHEQFF.

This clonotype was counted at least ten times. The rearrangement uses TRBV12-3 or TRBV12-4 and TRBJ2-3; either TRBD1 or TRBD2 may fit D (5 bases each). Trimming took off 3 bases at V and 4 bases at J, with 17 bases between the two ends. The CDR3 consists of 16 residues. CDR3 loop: CASSFEGYDAADTQYF. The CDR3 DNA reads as TGTGCCAGCAGTTTTGAGGGGTACGATGCGGCAGATACGCAGTATTTT.

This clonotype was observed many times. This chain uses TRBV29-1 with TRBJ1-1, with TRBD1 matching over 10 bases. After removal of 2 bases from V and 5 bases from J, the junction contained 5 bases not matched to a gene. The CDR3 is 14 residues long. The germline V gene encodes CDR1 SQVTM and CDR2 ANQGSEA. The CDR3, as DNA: TGCAGCGTTGAAACGGGACAGGGGTGGACTGAAGCTTTCTTT. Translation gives CSVETGQGWTEAFF.

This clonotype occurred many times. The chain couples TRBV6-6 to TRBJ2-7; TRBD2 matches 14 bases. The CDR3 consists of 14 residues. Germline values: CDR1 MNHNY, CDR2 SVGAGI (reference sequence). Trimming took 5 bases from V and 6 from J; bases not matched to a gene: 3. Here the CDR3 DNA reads TGTGCCAGCAGTCAGGGGACTAGCGGGAGCGAGCAGTACTTC. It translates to CASSQGTSGSEQYF.

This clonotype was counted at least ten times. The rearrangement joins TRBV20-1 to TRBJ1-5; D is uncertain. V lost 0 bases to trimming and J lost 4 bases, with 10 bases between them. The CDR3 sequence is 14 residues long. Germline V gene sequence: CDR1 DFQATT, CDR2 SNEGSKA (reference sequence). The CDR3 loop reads CSARDQVWNQPQHF. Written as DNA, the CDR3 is TGCAGTGCTAGAGATCAGGTCTGGAATCAGCCCCAGCATTTT.

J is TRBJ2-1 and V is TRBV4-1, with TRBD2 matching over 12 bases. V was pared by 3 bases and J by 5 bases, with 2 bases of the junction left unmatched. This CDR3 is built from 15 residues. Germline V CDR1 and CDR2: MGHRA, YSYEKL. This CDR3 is CASSQTSGSNNEQFF. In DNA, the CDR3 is TGCGCCAGCAGCCAGACTAGCGGGAGCAACAATGAGCAGTTCTTC.

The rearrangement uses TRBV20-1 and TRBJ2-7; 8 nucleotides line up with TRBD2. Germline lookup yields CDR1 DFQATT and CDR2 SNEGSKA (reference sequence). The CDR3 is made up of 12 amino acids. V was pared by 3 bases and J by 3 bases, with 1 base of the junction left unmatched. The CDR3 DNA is TGCAGTGCTAGGCTAGCGGGCTACGAGCAGTACTTC. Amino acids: CSARLAGYEQYF.

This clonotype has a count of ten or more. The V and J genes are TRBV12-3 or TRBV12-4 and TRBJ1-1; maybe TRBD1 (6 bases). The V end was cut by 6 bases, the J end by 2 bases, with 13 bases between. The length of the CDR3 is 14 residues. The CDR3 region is CASRVPGQNTEAFF. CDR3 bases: TGTGCCAGCAGAGTCCCGGGACAAAACACTGAAGCTTTCTTT.

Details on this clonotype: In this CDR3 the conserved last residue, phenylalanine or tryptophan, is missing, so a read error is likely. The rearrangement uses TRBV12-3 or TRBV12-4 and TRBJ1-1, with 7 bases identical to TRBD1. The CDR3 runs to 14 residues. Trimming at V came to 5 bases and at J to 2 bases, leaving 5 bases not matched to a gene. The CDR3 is CASSVGQVNTEAFY. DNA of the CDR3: TGTGCCAGCAGTGTCGGACAGGTCAACACTGAAGCTTTCTAT.

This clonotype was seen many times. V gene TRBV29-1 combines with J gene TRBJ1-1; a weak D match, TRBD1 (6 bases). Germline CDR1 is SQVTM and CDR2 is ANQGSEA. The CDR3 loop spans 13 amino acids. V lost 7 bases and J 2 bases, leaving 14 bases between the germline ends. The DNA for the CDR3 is TGCAGCGGCGAGCCGGGACATAACACTGAAGCTTTCTTT. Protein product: CSGEPGHNTEAFF.

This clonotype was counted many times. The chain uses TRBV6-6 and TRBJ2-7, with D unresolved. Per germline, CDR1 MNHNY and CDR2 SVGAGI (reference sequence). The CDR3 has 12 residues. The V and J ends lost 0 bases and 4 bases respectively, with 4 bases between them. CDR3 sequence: CASSYSQYEQYF. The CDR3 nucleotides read TGTGCCAGCAGTTACTCCCAGTACGAGCAGTACTTC.

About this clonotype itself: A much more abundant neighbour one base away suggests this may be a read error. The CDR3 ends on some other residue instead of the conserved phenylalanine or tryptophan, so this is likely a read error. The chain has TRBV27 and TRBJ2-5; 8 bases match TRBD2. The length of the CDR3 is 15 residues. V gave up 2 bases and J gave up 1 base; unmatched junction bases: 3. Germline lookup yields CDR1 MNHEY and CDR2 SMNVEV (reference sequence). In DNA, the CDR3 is TGTGCCAGCAGTTTAGTGCTAGCGGGCCAAGAGACCCAGTACATC. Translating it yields CASSLVLAGQETQYI.